The clone carrying this T cell receptor beta chain was picked up a small number of times. Its matching antigen is unknown. The entry originates in a study of T cells in Graves' hyperthyroidism and ophthalmopathy. Study at large: Peripheral blood was obtained at initial diagnosis, preceding any treatment. Regarding the study as a whole: Most clonotypes expanded in the thyroid (above 0.001) were also present in blood.

The germline gives CDR1 DFQATT, CDR2 SNEGSKA (reference sequence). After removal of 5 bases from V and 4 bases from J, the junction contained 10 bases not matched to a gene. There are 15 residues in the CDR3. Amplification of TCR beta CDR3 regions was performed using RNA transcripts as template. The HTBI set primed first-round TCR CDR3 RT-PCR. TCRdb re-called the multiplex PCR reads through MiXCR, storing one row per CDR3 protein. The repertoire holds 300,000 to 350,000 distinct CDR3 sequences, approximately 15% seen once, with around 25% in the top ten. Investigators excluded patients with uncontrolled infection, other autoimmune disease, pregnancy or lactation. Diagnoses were made from clinical symptoms, serum measures (thyroxine and TRAb), thyroid ultrasound and orbital computed tomography.

The sample was blood. This chain links TRBV20-1 with TRBJ2-3; 9 nucleotides agree with TRBD2. The receptor comes from a woman aged 30 to 39 with Graves' hyperthyroidism. CDR3 coding DNA: TGCAGTGCTGACAGTTCCGGGACTAGCTCAGATACGCAGTATTTT. As protein: CSADSSGTSSDTQYF.